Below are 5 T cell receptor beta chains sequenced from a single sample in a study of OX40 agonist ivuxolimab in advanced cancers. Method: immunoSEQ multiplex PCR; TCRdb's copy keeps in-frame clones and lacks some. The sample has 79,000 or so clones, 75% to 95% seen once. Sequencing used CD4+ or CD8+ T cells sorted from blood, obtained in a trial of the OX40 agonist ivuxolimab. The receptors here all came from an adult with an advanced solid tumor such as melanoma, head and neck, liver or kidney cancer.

The CDR3 coding sequence is TGCGCCAGCAGCCAGGCGGGGGGGACTGAGACCCAGTACTTC. Protein product: CASSQAGGTETQYF. The V and J genes are TRBV4-1 and TRBJ2-5; 9 nucleotides match TRBD2. The germline CDR1 and CDR2 sequences are MGHRA and YSYEKL. Trimming at V came to 3 bases and at J to 5 bases, leaving 4 bases not matched to a gene. This CDR3 contains 14 residues.

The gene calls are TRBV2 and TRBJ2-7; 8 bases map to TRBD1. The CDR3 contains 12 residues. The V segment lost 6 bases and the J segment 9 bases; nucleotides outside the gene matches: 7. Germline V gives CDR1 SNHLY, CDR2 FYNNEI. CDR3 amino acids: CASSQQGVRQYF. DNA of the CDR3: TGTGCCAGCAGCCAACAGGGGGTGAGGCAGTACTTC.

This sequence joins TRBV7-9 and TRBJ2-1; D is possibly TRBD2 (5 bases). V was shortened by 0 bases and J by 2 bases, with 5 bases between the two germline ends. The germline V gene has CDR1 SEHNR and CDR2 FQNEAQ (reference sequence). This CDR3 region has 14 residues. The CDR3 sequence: CASSLAGAYNEQFF. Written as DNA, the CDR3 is TGTGCCAGCAGCTTAGCGGGAGCCTACAATGAGCAGTTCTTC.

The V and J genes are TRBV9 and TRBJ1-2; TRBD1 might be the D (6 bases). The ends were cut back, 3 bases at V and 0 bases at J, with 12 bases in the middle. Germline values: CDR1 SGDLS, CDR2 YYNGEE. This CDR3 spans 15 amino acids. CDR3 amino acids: CASSESTGTNYGYTF. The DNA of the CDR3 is TGTGCCAGCAGCGAATCTACAGGGACTAACTATGGCTACACCTTC.

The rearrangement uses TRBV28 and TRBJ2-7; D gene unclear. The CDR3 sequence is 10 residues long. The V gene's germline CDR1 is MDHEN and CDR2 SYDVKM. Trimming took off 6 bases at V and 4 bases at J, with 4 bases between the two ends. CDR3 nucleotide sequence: TGTGCCAGCAGAACATACGAGCAGTACTTC. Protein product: CASRTYEQYF.